These 18 T cell receptor beta chains were sequenced from one sample in a study of control samples from healthy donors and cancer patients (dated by TCRdb to 2019 to 2021). Preparation of the library involved the immunoSEQ multiplex PCR assay. As stored in TCRdb, this immuneACCESS dataset retains in-frame rearrangements with V and J assigned. A fraction of the clones does not appear; measured against another copy, unresolved V genes explain less than half of the discrepancy, and the remainder lacks a known reason. In all, the sample holds over 150,000 clones, and nearly 96% of those were seen once. The leading ten clones occupy just over 1% of the sample. Specimen: blood. These receptor sequences come from a woman in her thirties in good health.

This clone was observed a single time. The rearrangement joins TRBV10-3 to TRBJ2-1; 7 positions agree with TRBD1. The CDR3 runs 13 residues. Germline V gene sequence: CDR1 ENHRY, CDR2 SYGVKD. Trimming cost V 0 bases and J 8 bases; bases outside gene matches: 1. The CDR3 loop is CAISESQGDEQFF. CDR3 sequence (DNA): TGTGCCATCAGTGAGTCCCAGGGGGATGAGCAGTTCTTC.

The chain couples TRBV7-8 to TRBJ1-2, with 10 bases fitting TRBD1. The CDR3 has 16 residues. CDR1 and CDR2 from the germline V gene are SGHVS and FQNEAQ. Unmatched junction bases numbered 13, after V lost 7 bases and J lost 5 bases. In DNA, the CDR3 is TGTGCCAGCACCCAAGGTGGAGGGACAGGGGCATATGGCTACACCTTC. Amino acid sequence: CASTQGGGTGAYGYTF.

Comment on this clone: The sample holds other DNA sequences that translate to the same CDR3. The CDR3 nucleotides are TGTGCCAGTAGTATTAGGGGAGGCACTGAAGCTTTCTTT. This sequence encodes CASSIRGGTEAFF. The V gene is TRBV19, the J gene TRBJ1-1; the D gene is possibly TRBD1 (5 bases). V gave up 3 bases and J gave up 4 bases, with 9 bases separating them. This CDR3 contains 13 residues. Germline CDR1 LNHDA, CDR2 SQIVND (reference sequence). Full variable domain (rest looked up from reference TRBV19 and TRBJ1-1): DGGITQSPKYLFRKEGQNVTLSCEQNLNHDAMYWYRQDPGQGLRLIYYSQIVNDFQKGDIAEGYSVSREKKESFPLTVTSAQKNPTAFYLCASSIRGGTEAFFGQGTRLTVV.

The chain couples TRBV19 to TRBJ2-1; either TRBD1 or TRBD2 may fit D (5 bases each). Trimming took off 4 bases at V and 3 bases at J, with 13 bases between the two ends. The germline gives CDR1 LNHDA, CDR2 SQIVND (reference sequence). CDR3 size: 15 residues. CDR3 nucleotides: TGTGCCAGTAGTACACGTGGGGGAAACTACAATGAGCAGTTCTTC. It specifies CASSTRGGNYNEQFF.

The rearrangement links TRBV3-1 (or the pseudogene TRBV3-2) to TRBJ1-2; 8 nucleotides agree with TRBD1. V dropped 10 bases and J dropped 4; count of bases not matched to a gene: 14. CDR3 size: 15 residues. Per the germline V gene, CDR1 is LGHDT and CDR2 is YNNKEL (reference sequence). The CDR3, as DNA: TGTGCCACCGCCAATGAGGACAGGGACCTCTATGGCTACACCTTC. As protein: CATANEDRDLYGYTF.

The chain couples TRBV19 to TRBJ1-1; no clear D gene. Trimming took 0 bases from V and 5 from J, leaving 13 bases between them. CDR1 and CDR2 (germline): LNHDA, SQIVND (reference sequence). CDR3 length: 15 residues. CDR3 region: CASSIDPGLGTEAFF. CDR3 coding DNA: TGTGCCAGTAGTATAGATCCCGGGTTGGGGACTGAAGCTTTCTTT.

The chain carries TRBV27 and TRBJ2-2; possibly TRBD2 for D (6 bases). The length of the CDR3 is 14 residues. Germline loops: CDR1 MNHEY, CDR2 SMNVEV (reference sequence). The V and J ends lost 2 bases and 4 bases respectively, with 8 bases between them. CDR3 bases: TGTGCCAGCAGTTTAAAACTAGCCACCGGGGAGCTGTTTTTT. This encodes CASSLKLATGELFF.

This chain links TRBV9 with TRBJ1-6, with 7 bases identical to TRBD1. This CDR3 contains 14 residues. The germline CDR1 and CDR2 sequences are SGDLS and YYNGEE. V was pared by 2 bases and J by 7 bases, with 3 bases of the junction left unmatched. The CDR3 here is CASSVRGQNSPLHF. In nucleotides, the CDR3 is TGTGCCAGCAGCGTCCGGGGACAGAATTCACCCCTCCACTTT.

As for this clone: The same CDR3 can be traced to other DNA sequences in this sample. This rearrangement joins TRBV28 to TRBJ2-7; tentatively, D is TRBD2 (7 bases). V lost 11 bases and J 1 base, leaving 18 bases between the germline ends. The CDR3 runs to 14 residues. From germline, CDR1 is MDHEN and CDR2 SYDVKM. The DNA of the CDR3 is TGTGCCGGGAGGGGGGGGAGGAATTCCTACGAGCAGTACTTC. Translation: CAGRGGRNSYEQYF.

This clone was seen a single time. The gene calls are TRBV9 and TRBJ2-1, with D perhaps assigned TRBD1 or TRBD2 (6 bases each). Germline V CDR1 and CDR2: SGDLS, YYNGEE. This CDR3 has 15 residues. The V end was cut by 4 bases, the J end by 4 bases, with 15 bases between. CDR3 protein: CASSSSEGGYNEQFF. The CDR3 DNA reads TGTGCCAGCAGCTCTAGTGAGGGGGGATACAATGAGCAGTTCTTC.

J is TRBJ1-6 and V is TRBV10-2; D unresolved. Germline CDR1 WSHSY, CDR2 SAAADI. V lost 1 base, J lost 9 bases, and 10 bases lay in between. This CDR3 region has 14 residues. DNA of the CDR3: TGCGCCAGCAGTGAGTACGAGGGTACTTCACCCCTCCACTTT. It codes for CASSEYEGTSPLHF.

The genes are TRBV16 and TRBJ1-2, with 10 bases identical to TRBD1. Germline V gene sequence: CDR1 KGHSY, CDR2 FQNENV. The CDR3 is 16 amino acids. V gave up 0 bases and J gave up 8 bases; unmatched junction bases: 9. CDR3 DNA: TGTGCCAGCAGCCAATCGGAGACAGGGGGCGCGGAGGGCTACACCTTC. Its protein product is CASSQSETGGAEGYTF.

CDR3 sequence reads: CASSGVRADTEAFF. In DNA form, the CDR3 reads TGCGCCAGCAGTGGGGTCAGGGCGGACACTGAAGCTTTCTTT. This chain connects TRBV10-2 to TRBJ1-1; D perhaps matches TRBD1 (5 bases). CDR1 is WSHSY and CDR2 is SAAADI in the germline V gene. This CDR3 is built from 14 residues. Trimming left V 4 bases short and J 3 bases short, with 12 bases between.

The rearrangement links TRBV5-4 to TRBJ1-2, with D unclear. This CDR3 region has 13 residues. Trimming cost V 0 bases and J 6 bases, with 9 bases left between them. Looked up from germline, CDR1 is SGHNT and CDR2 is YYREEE (reference sequence). This CDR3 reads CASSLVEGHGYTF. The DNA of the CDR3 is TGTGCCAGCAGCTTGGTGGAGGGTCATGGCTACACCTTC.

Regarding this clone: Additional DNA sequences in this sample encode the identical CDR3. The chain employs TRBV29-1 and TRBJ1-1; the D gene is possibly TRBD1 (6 bases). The length of the CDR3 is 12 residues. With 5 bases removed from V and 1 base from J, the gap between germline ends came to 8 bases. CDR1 SQVTM and CDR2 ANQGSEA come from the germline V gene. The CDR3 is CSVTRGNTEAFF. CDR3 nucleotides: TGCAGCGTTACCAGGGGGAACACTGAAGCTTTCTTT.

This rearrangement joins TRBV6-5 to TRBJ2-7, with 8 bases matching TRBD1. This CDR3 spans 16 amino acids. Germline V gene data show CDR1 as MNHEY and CDR2 as SVGAGI. J was trimmed by 2 bases and V by 0 bases; bases with no gene match: 6. The CDR3 region has the DNA TGTGCCAGCAGTTACTCGCCGCAGGGGGCCACCTACGAGCAGTACTTC. Its translation is CASSYSPQGATYEQYF.

J is TRBJ2-3 and V is TRBV5-1, with D maybe TRBD2 (5 bases). V was pared by 0 bases and J by 6 bases, with 5 bases between. The CDR3 has 12 amino acids. The germline V gene encodes CDR1 SGHRS and CDR2 YFSETQ. CDR3 sequence reads: CASSLGGDTQYF. CDR3 DNA sequence: TGCGCCAGCAGCTTGGGCGGGGATACGCAGTATTTT.

The V and J genes are TRBV14 and TRBJ2-5; either TRBD1 or TRBD2 may supply D (5 bases each). With 0 bases removed from V and 5 bases from J, the gap between germline ends came to 16 bases. This CDR3 contains 16 residues. CDR1 SGHDN and CDR2 FVKESK come from the germline V gene. The CDR3 is CASSQDRRGPGETQYF. The CDR3 DNA reads TGTGCCAGCAGCCAAGATCGTAGAGGGCCAGGGGAGACCCAGTACTTC.